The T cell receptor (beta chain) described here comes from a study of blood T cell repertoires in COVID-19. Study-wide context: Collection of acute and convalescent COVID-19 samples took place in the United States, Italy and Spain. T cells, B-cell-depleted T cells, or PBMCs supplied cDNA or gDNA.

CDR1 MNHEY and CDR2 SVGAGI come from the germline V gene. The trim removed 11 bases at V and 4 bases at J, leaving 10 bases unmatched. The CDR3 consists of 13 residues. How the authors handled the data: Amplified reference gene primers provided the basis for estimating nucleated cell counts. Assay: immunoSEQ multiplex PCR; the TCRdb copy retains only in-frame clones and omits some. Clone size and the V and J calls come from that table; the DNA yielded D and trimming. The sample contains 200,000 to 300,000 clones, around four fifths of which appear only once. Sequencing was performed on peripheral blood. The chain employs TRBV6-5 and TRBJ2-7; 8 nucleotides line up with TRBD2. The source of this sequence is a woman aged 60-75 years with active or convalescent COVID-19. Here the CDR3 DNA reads TGTGCCGCCGGAGCGGGAGAGCTGTACGAGCAGTACTTC. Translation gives CAAGAGELYEQYF.